Listed below are T cell receptor beta chains from one sample, sequenced in a study of regulatory T cells in long-lasting Graves disease. TCRdb ran MiXCR on the multiplex PCR reads and lists one entry per CDR3 protein. The table records 400,000 to 500,000 distinct CDR3 sequences, around 20% of them present only once. Source: peripheral blood mononuclear cells (PBMCs), taken when the disease was refractory, from a patient treated with antithyroid drugs. These receptors were taken from a female donor with Graves disease. The CDR3 runs from the conserved cysteine through the conserved F or W. A D gene is named only where the DNA matches it firmly. Size is stated for part of the rows, as once, few or many counts, or as a class when the clone is expanded.

NA	TRBV30	NA	TRBJ1-1	TGTGCCTGGAGCCGTGGTGCGGGGGGCGCTGAAGCTTTCTTT	CAWSRGAGGAEAFF
few	TRBV19	NA	TRBJ2-1	TGTGCCAGTGGGGGCCTGAGCTCCTACAATGAGCAGTTCTTC	CASGGLSSYNEQFF
many	TRBV28	TRBD1	TRBJ1-2	TGTGCCAGCTCTTTACCCCGGGACAGGGTAGGAAGCTATGGCTACACCTTC	CASSLPRDRVGSYGYTF
NA	TRBV28	TRBD2	TRBJ2-7	TGTGCCAGCAGTCCTCCGTTAGCGGGAGCCGACTACGAGCAGTACTTC	CASSPPLAGADYEQYF
NA	TRBV25-1	TRBD1	TRBJ2-7	TGTGCCAGCACCTTGGGACAGGCAGTAGAGCAGTACTTC	CASTLGQAVEQYF
many	TRBV28	TRBD2	TRBJ2-7	TGTGCCAGCAGTTTTGAGGGACTAGGGAGAGAGCAGTACTTC	CASSFEGLGREQYF
NA	TRBV7-9	TRBD1	TRBJ1-1	TGTGCCAGCAGCTTACACAGGGGGCGTACTGAAGCTTTCTTT	CASSLHRGRTEAFF
few	TRBV27	TRBD2	TRBJ2-5	TGTGCCAGCAGTTTTAGGGGACTAGCGGAGACCCAGTACTTC	CASSFRGLAETQYF
NA	TRBV12-3/TRBV12-4	TRBD1	TRBJ2-2	TGTGCCAGCATTTGCACGGACAGGGGGCAGGCGTGGGCCCCCGGGGAGCTGTTTTTT	CASICTDRGQAWAPGELFF
NA	TRBV29-1	TRBD2	TRBJ2-1	TGCAGCGTTGTTCCGGCGGGGGGCGCCTACAATGAGCAGTTCTTC	CSVVPAGGAYNEQFF
many	TRBV10-3	NA	TRBJ2-5	TGTGCCATCAGTGTGGGGGGTCCCCAAGAGACCCAGTACTTC	CAISVGGPQETQYF
few	TRBV7-8	TRBD2	TRBJ2-3	TGTGCCAGCAGCCCCTCCCGACGAGGCCGCAGCGGGAGTAACACAGATACGCAGTATTTT	CASSPSRRGRSGSNTDTQYF
many	TRBV27	NA	TRBJ1-1	TGTGCCAGCCGTTCTTTGTTGGTATACGGCACTGAAGCTTTCTTT	CASRSLLVYGTEAFF
few	TRBV12-3/TRBV12-4	NA	TRBJ1-6	TGTGCCAGCAGTTTAGGGGCAGGGTATAATTCACCCCTCCACTTT	CASSLGAGYNSPLHF
many	TRBV5-1	NA	TRBJ2-2	TGCGCCAGCAGCTTCGCTAGATCGAACACCGGGGAGCTGTTTTTT	CASSFARSNTGELFF
few	TRBV24-1	NA	TRBJ2-2	TGTGCCCCCTCGACGAACACCGGGGAGCTGTTTTTT	CAPSTNTGELFF
NA	TRBV7-2	NA	TRBJ1-1	TGTGCCAGCAGCTTAGGACAGTTCCTTAACACTGAAGCTTTCTTT	CASSLGQFLNTEAFF
many	TRBV27	NA	TRBJ2-7	TGTGCCAGCAGATTCGGAGCGGGCCCTTACGAGCAGTACTTC	CASRFGAGPYEQYF
many	TRBV7-2	NA	TRBJ2-7	TGTGCCAGCAGCTCCCCTATGGAGGACCACTACGAGCAGTACTTC	CASSSPMEDHYEQYF
few	TRBV14	NA	TRBJ2-1	TGTGCCAGCAGCCACCGGTCCTACGAGCGCAATGAGCAGTTCTTC	CASSHRSYERNEQFF
NA	TRBV7-9	NA	TRBJ1-4	TGTGCCAGCAGCGCATCCACAGGGCCGGGTGGTGGAAAACTGTTTTTT	CASSASTGPGGGKLFF
few	TRBV9	TRBD1	TRBJ2-7	TGTGCCAGCAGCGTAGAAGGGACAGGGGACTACGAGCAGTACTTC	CASSVEGTGDYEQYF
many	TRBV7-2	TRBD2	TRBJ2-5	TGTGCCAGCAGCCCGCCCCCGGGACTAGCGGGTTTAGAGACCCAGTACTTC	CASSPPPGLAGLETQYF
many	TRBV27	NA	TRBJ2-7	TGTGCCAGCATTAGGACCCGGCGGACCTACGAGCAGTACTTC	CASIRTRRTYEQYF
NA	TRBV9	NA	TRBJ2-1	TGTGCCAGCAGCGTAGTTGAGAGGGCCATTTACAATGAGCAGTTCTTC	CASSVVERAIYNEQFF
NA	TRBV7-9	NA	TRBJ1-1	TGTGCCAGCAGCCAAGGGGGTGGCGCGGTAGAAGCTTTCTTT	CASSQGGGAVEAFF
many	TRBV11-2	TRBD2	TRBJ2-7	TGTGCCAGCAGCTTAGCGGGACGGAGACTAGCGGGGGCCTACGAGCAGTACTTC	CASSLAGRRLAGAYEQYF
NA	TRBV20-1	NA	TRBJ2-7	TGCAGTGCTAGAGACCCGGTAGCGGACGAGCAGTACTTC	CSARDPVADEQYF
many	TRBV2	NA	TRBJ2-5	TGTGCCAGCAGTCAGGGTTTTCAAGAGACCCAGTACTTC	CASSQGFQETQYF
few	TRBV7-7	NA	TRBJ2-5	TGTGCTAGCAGCTTAGGACCTTGGGAGACCCAGTACTTC	CASSLGPWETQYF
many	TRBV7-8	NA	TRBJ1-1	TGTGCCAGCAGCTTAGCAGGGCCTCACTTGGAAGCTTTCTTT	CASSLAGPHLEAFF
few	TRBV24-1	TRBD2	TRBJ2-2	TGTGCCACCAGTGATGACCGGACTAGCGGGATTAACACCGGGGAGCTGTTTTTT	CATSDDRTSGINTGELFF
NA	TRBV20-1	NA	TRBJ2-5	TGCAGTGCTAGAGAGGAGGCGGGGCCAAGAGACCAGACCGTAGTGGAGACCCAGTACTTC	CSAREEAGPRDQTVVETQYF
NA	TRBV4-1	NA	TRBJ1-4	TGCGCCAGCAGCCAAGAGGCCACAGATGAAAAACTGTTTTTT	CASSQEATDEKLFF
NA	TRBV20-1	NA	TRBJ2-7	TGCAGTGCTAGAGCTAGCGCCCTAGGTGACTACGAGCAGTACTTC	CSARASALGDYEQYF
few	TRBV5-1	TRBD2	TRBJ2-7	TGCGCCAGCAGCTCCTACTATATCACTAGCGAGAGCTCCTACGAGCAGTACTTC	CASSSYYITSESSYEQYF
NA	TRBV18	NA	TRBJ2-5	TGTGCCAGCTCACCGATCGCGGGAGAGACCCAGTACTTC	CASSPIAGETQYF
few	TRBV30	TRBD1	TRBJ1-2	TGTGCCTGGGGGACAGGAGATGGCTACACCTTC	CAWGTGDGYTF
NA	TRBV7-9	NA	TRBJ1-4	TGTGCCAGCAGTAGACACAGGGACGAAAAACTGTTTTTT	CASSRHRDEKLFF
few	TRBV4-1	NA	TRBJ1-1	TGCGCCAGCAGCCAAGGTGATGGAGTTAACACTGAAGCTTTCTTT	CASSQGDGVNTEAFF
many	TRBV7-8	NA	TRBJ2-7	TGTGCCAGCAGCTCACTCAGGGACCGACCCTACGAGCAGTACTTC	CASSSLRDRPYEQYF
many	TRBV25-1	NA	TRBJ1-2	TGTGCCAGCACTGACACGGGACAACACTATGGCTACACCTTC	CASTDTGQHYGYTF
NA	TRBV5-1	NA	TRBJ1-5	TGCGCCAGCAGCGTTGTGGGCGCCTCAGATCAGCCCCAGCATTTT	CASSVVGASDQPQHF
NA	TRBV6-2/TRBV6-3	NA	TRBJ2-7	TGTGCCAGCAGTTTAACGGAATACTACGAGCAGTACTTC	CASSLTEYYEQYF
NA	TRBV6-5	TRBD1	TRBJ2-2	TGTGCCAGCAGTTACGGTCGACAGGGGACGCGGACCGGGGAGCTGTTTTTT	CASSYGRQGTRTGELFF
NA	TRBV5-4	NA	TRBJ2-5	TGTGCCAGCAGCCGTCAGGGGATTGAGACCCGGTACTTC	CASSRQGIETRYF
few	TRBV7-6	TRBD1	TRBJ1-6	TGTGCCAGCAGCTTAGGACAGGGTGTAAATTCACCCCTCCACTTT	CASSLGQGVNSPLHF
once	TRBV5-1	NA	TRBJ2-1	TGCGCCAGCACCACTCAGTCTGGTGGGGGCAGCTCCTACAATGAGCAGTTCTTC	CASTTQSGGGSSYNEQFF
NA	TRBV19	NA	TRBJ2-7	TGTGCCAGTAGTATGGAGGGGGCCGAGCAGTACTTC	CASSMEGAEQYF
many	TRBV20-1	NA	TRBJ1-4	TGCAGTGTGGAGGGGACAATACGGGAAAAACTGTTTTTT	CSVEGTIREKLFF